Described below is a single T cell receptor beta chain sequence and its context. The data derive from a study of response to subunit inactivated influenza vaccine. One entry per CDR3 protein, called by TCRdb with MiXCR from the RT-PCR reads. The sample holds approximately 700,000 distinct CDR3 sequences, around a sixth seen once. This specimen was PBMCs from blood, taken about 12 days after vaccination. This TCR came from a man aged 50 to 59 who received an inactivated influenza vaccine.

The DNA for the CDR3 is TGTGCCAGCAGCTTAGGGGAACAGGCGCCAAGATACTTC. Translation: CASSLGEQAPRYF. The rearrangement links TRBV7-9 to TRBJ2-7; tentative D call: TRBD1 (5 bases). The V and J ends lost 1 base and 13 bases respectively, with 17 bases between them. The CDR3 has 13 amino acids. Germline values: CDR1 SEHNR, CDR2 FQNEAQ (reference sequence).